The 29 T cell receptor beta chains below were found in one sample sequenced in a study of long-term antiretroviral therapy in people with HIV. immunoSEQ v3.0 was run at survey level. Profiled with immunoSEQ multiplex PCR; TCRdb holds only in-frame clones, not every one. The sample lists several thousand clones; 79% were seen once. The material sequenced was unsorted PBMCs, taken 1.1 years after starting antiretroviral therapy. The receptors were sampled from a middle-aged man with HIV.

The gene calls are TRBV25-1 and TRBJ1-2; D is possibly TRBD1 (5 bases). This CDR3 region has 13 residues. CDR1 and CDR2 (germline): MGHDK, SYGVNS. With 2 bases removed from V and 4 bases from J, the gap between germline ends came to 8 bases. The DNA for the CDR3 is TGTGCCAGCAGTGAACAGGGCGCCTATGGCTACACCTTC. Protein sequence: CASSEQGAYGYTF.

The chain recombines TRBV27 with TRBJ1-5, with D tentatively TRBD1 (6 bases). Looked up from germline, CDR1 is MNHEY and CDR2 is SMNVEV (reference sequence). The length of the CDR3 is 15 residues. V gave up 3 bases and J gave up 3 bases, with 12 bases separating them. The CDR3 DNA follows: TGTGCCAGCAGTTTGTGGGGGGCCAACAATCAGCCCCAGCATTTT. Translated: CASSLWGANNQPQHF.

V and J are TRBV19 and TRBJ2-1; 7 positions match TRBD2. V dropped 3 bases and J dropped 6; count of bases not matched to a gene: 11. The CDR3 has 16 residues. Germline-derived CDR1 and CDR2 are LNHDA and SQIVND (reference sequence). CDR3 sequence: CASSISLAGRGNEQFF. Here the CDR3 DNA reads TGTGCCAGTAGTATTTCTCTGGCGGGGAGGGGCAATGAGCAGTTCTTC.

The chain couples TRBV27 to TRBJ2-7; TRBD1 or TRBD2 may be the D gene (5 bases each). This CDR3 has 16 amino acids. V lost 0 bases and J lost 2, with 14 bases in between. The germline V gene has CDR1 MNHEY and CDR2 SMNVEV (reference sequence). The CDR3 is CASSLSLGTLAYEQYF. In nucleotides, the CDR3 is TGTGCCAGCAGTTTATCCCTCGGGACGCTCGCCTACGAGCAGTACTTC.

This sequence joins TRBV4-1 and TRBJ2-7, with 7 bases lining up with TRBD1. Germline loops: CDR1 MGHRA, CDR2 YSYEKL. The CDR3 loop spans 18 amino acids. The J segment lost 1 base and the V segment lost 1 base, leaving 13 bases of the junction unmatched. The CDR3 is CASSQGSGTAHISYEQYF. CDR3 DNA sequence: TGCGCCAGCAGCCAAGGCTCCGGGACAGCCCATATTTCCTACGAGCAGTACTTC.

The chain has TRBV6-5 and TRBJ2-7; D might be TRBD1 (6 bases). The V end was cut by 2 bases, the J end by 2 bases, with 10 bases between. Germline V gene lookup returns CDR1 MNHEY and CDR2 SVGAGI. The CDR3 is 14 residues long. CDR3 protein: CASSYGQKTYEQYF. The DNA of the CDR3 is TGTGCCAGCAGTTACGGACAGAAAACCTACGAGCAGTACTTC.

The chain has TRBV30 and TRBJ1-3, with D hard to call. CDR1 is GTSNPN and CDR2 is SVGIG in the germline V gene (reference sequence). V was pared by 3 bases and J by 1 base, with 25 bases between. This CDR3 spans 19 amino acids. CDR3 residues: CAWSHMYIDFDLSGNTIYF. DNA of the CDR3: TGTGCCTGGAGCCACATGTATATTGATTTTGACCTATCTGGAAACACCATATATTTT.

The V call is TRBV7-9, the J call TRBJ2-4; no reliable D call. The CDR3 has 19 residues. V was pared by 3 bases and J by 2 bases, with 23 bases between. CDR1 is SEHNR and CDR2 is FQNEAQ in the germline V gene (reference sequence). The CDR3 protein is CASSFDKHTIRATKNIQYF. CDR3 sequence (DNA): TGTGCCAGCAGCTTCGACAAGCACACTATTCGGGCGACCAAAAACATTCAGTACTTC.

The J gene is TRBJ2-7, the V gene TRBV27; 7 nucleotides agree with TRBD1. V shed 5 bases and J 6 bases; nucleotides not matched to a gene: 13. This CDR3 region has 15 residues. The germline CDR1 and CDR2 sequences are MNHEY and SMNVEV (reference sequence). The CDR3 DNA follows: TGTGCCAGCAGTCAACAGGGGCTCCTTGCAGGCGAGCAGTACTTC. This translates into CASSQQGLLAGEQYF.

This chain connects TRBV2 to TRBJ1-2, with no clear D. The V end lost 3 bases, the J end lost 5 bases, and 13 bases lay between the germline ends. Germline V gives CDR1 SNHLY, CDR2 FYNNEI. The CDR3 spans 14 residues. In DNA, the CDR3 is TGTGCCAGCAGTGAGGTACAAGGGTCGTATGGCTACACCTTC. This codes for CASSEVQGSYGYTF. The whole variable domain, remainder taken from reference TRBV2 and TRBJ1-2, is EPEVTQTPSHQVTQMGQEVILRCVPISNHLYFYWYRQILGQKVEFLVSFYNNEISEKSEIFDDQFSVERPDGSNFTLKIRSTKLEDSAMYFCASSEVQGSYGYTFGSGTRLTVV.

The chain couples TRBV18 to TRBJ1-3, with TRBD1 identical over 7 bases. Unmatched junction bases numbered 9, after V lost 6 bases and J lost 4 bases. The CDR3 covers 15 residues. The germline V gene has CDR1 KGHSH and CDR2 LQKENI. DNA of the CDR3: TGTGCCAGCTCCCCCGACAGGGCGGGAGGAAACACCATATATTTT. Protein sequence: CASSPDRAGGNTIYF.

This clone came up a few times. The chain carries TRBV4-1 and TRBJ1-2; D ambiguous. Trimming shortened V by 1 base and J by 2 bases, and 8 bases separated the two germline ends. This CDR3 contains 14 residues. The germline V gene encodes CDR1 MGHRA and CDR2 YSYEKL. The DNA of the CDR3 is TGCGCCAGCAGCCAAGCGTCAGCGAACTATGGCTACACCTTC. Translated, it gives CASSQASANYGYTF.

This clone appeared a few times. The chain combines TRBV19 with TRBJ1-3; no firm D call. With 4 bases removed from V and 0 bases from J, the gap between germline ends came to 10 bases. The germline CDR1 and CDR2 sequences are LNHDA and SQIVND (reference sequence). CDR3 length: 15 residues. The CDR3 bases are TGTGCCAGTAGTAGCGGACCGGGCTCTGGAAACACCATATATTTT. This codes for CASSSGPGSGNTIYF.

This clone showed up just once. The chain is built from TRBV6-1 and TRBJ2-7, with 10 bases matching TRBD1. V dropped 1 base and J dropped 4; count of bases not matched to a gene: 4. CDR1 and CDR2 (germline): MNHNS, SASEGT. The CDR3 totals 15 residues. The CDR3 DNA follows: TGTGCCAGCAGTGAAGGAGGACAGGGGGTGTACGAGCAGTACTTC. Its translation is CASSEGGQGVYEQYF.

The chain joins TRBV2 to TRBJ1-1, with 8 bases fitting TRBD1. The trim removed 4 bases at V and 0 bases at J, leaving 10 bases unmatched. The CDR3 contains 17 residues. The germline gives CDR1 SNHLY, CDR2 FYNNEI. The CDR3 reads CASSVRQGTSMNTEAFF. The CDR3, as DNA: TGTGCCAGCAGTGTCAGACAGGGGACTAGCATGAACACTGAAGCTTTCTTT.

The gene calls are TRBV5-4 and TRBJ2-3; 7 bases align to TRBD1. There are 15 residues in the CDR3. V trimming: 0 bases; J trimming: 4 bases; junction bases outside the gene matches: 5. Germline assignment: CDR1 SGHNT and CDR2 YYREEE (reference sequence). In nucleotides, the CDR3 is TGTGCCAGCAGCTTGGAAGGGGGCACGGCAGATACGCAGTATTTT. Amino acids: CASSLEGGTADTQYF.

The chain uses TRBV4-1 and TRBJ1-1; possibly TRBD1 for D (6 bases). The CDR3 is 15 amino acids. V gave up 3 bases and J gave up 2 bases, with 13 bases separating them. Germline V CDR1 and CDR2: MGHRA, YSYEKL. In nucleotides, the CDR3 is TGCGCCAGCAGCCACCATTCGACAGGAAACACTGAAGCTTTCTTT. The encoded protein is CASSHHSTGNTEAFF.

V gene TRBV9 combines with J gene TRBJ1-3; weak D call: TRBD1 (5 bases). Trimming removed 4 bases from V and 3 bases from J, with 11 bases in between. Germline V gene lookup returns CDR1 SGDLS and CDR2 YYNGEE. The CDR3 has 14 amino acids. The CDR3 DNA reads as TGTGCCAGCAGCATTCAGGGTGTTGGAAACACCATATATTTT. Translated: CASSIQGVGNTIYF.

The chain joins TRBV27 to TRBJ2-7; D unresolved. The V end was cut by 5 bases, the J end by 3 bases, with 14 bases between. The CDR3 covers 14 residues. The germline gives CDR1 MNHEY, CDR2 SMNVEV (reference sequence). DNA for the CDR3: TGTGCCAGCAGTCCAAAACTGGTAGGCTACGAGCAGTACTTC. Translating gives CASSPKLVGYEQYF.

The chain employs TRBV5-6 and TRBJ2-2; D gene uncertain. The CDR3 loop spans 13 amino acids. The ends were cut back, 4 bases at V and 6 bases at J, with 10 bases in the middle. Germline CDR1 SGHDT, CDR2 YYEEEE. CDR3 sequence: CASSLSYSGELFF. CDR3 coding DNA: TGTGCCAGCAGCCTGTCGTACTCCGGGGAGCTGTTTTTT.

The rearrangement joins TRBV4-1 to TRBJ1-1; TRBD1 matches 9 bases. The CDR3 consists of 16 residues. V gave up 4 bases and J gave up 8 bases; unmatched junction bases: 14. Germline V gives CDR1 MGHRA, CDR2 YSYEKL. The CDR3 is CASSPPGDRAASEAFF. The CDR3 coding sequence is TGCGCCAGCAGCCCCCCGGGGGACAGGGCGGCCTCGGAAGCTTTCTTT.

This clone has just a few counts. The V and J genes are TRBV6-1 and TRBJ1-2; D unclear. Germline V gives CDR1 MNHNS, CDR2 SASEGT. V was shortened by 5 bases and J by 4 bases, with 14 bases between the two germline ends. The CDR3 spans 14 residues. The CDR3 nucleotides read TGTGCCAGCAGTCCGGAGGGCCTGGGCTATGGCTACACCTTC. Translation gives CASSPEGLGYGYTF.

The chain is built from TRBV13 and TRBJ2-2, with D unclear. This CDR3 is built from 15 residues. Per the germline V gene, CDR1 is PRHDT and CDR2 is FYEKMQ (reference sequence). V was clipped by 5 bases and J by 1 base, with 11 bases between them. CDR3 region: CASSMGGLNTGELFF. The CDR3 DNA sequence: TGTGCCAGCAGCATGGGTGGATTGAACACCGGGGAGCTGTTTTTT.

This clone was detected once. The chain combines TRBV10-3 with TRBJ2-2; D gene uncertain. Germline CDR1 is ENHRY and CDR2 is SYGVKD. The CDR3 sequence is 12 residues long. V shed 4 bases and J shed 2 bases, with 2 bases lying between them. The DNA of the CDR3 is TGTGCCATCAGTGGTAACACCGGGGAGCTGTTTTTT. Protein: CAISGNTGELFF.

This chain links TRBV6-6 with TRBJ1-2, with 7 bases fitting TRBD1. The CDR3 consists of 16 residues. V lost 5 bases and J lost 0; bases outside the gene matches: 9. From germline, CDR1 is MNHNY and CDR2 SVGAGI (reference sequence). CDR3 DNA: TGTGCCAGCAGTCTCAACCCCGGGACAGCTAACTATGGCTACACCTTC. Protein sequence: CASSLNPGTANYGYTF.

This clone has only one observation. This chain connects TRBV11-2 to TRBJ1-2; D possibly corresponds to TRBD1 (5 bases). This CDR3 spans 15 amino acids. V was shortened by 1 base and J by 2 bases, with 11 bases between the two germline ends. Germline CDR1 reads SGHAT; CDR2 reads FQNNGV. CDR3 sequence (DNA): TGTGCCAGCAGCTTAGGGGTCAACAGGAACTATGGCTACACCTTC. This sequence encodes CASSLGVNRNYGYTF.

The gene calls are TRBV30 and TRBJ1-6; possible D gene TRBD1, 6 bases. The CDR3 is made up of 14 amino acids. Trimming pared 4 bases from V and 10 bases from J, leaving 17 bases between. Germline V gene sequence: CDR1 GTSNPN, CDR2 SVGIG (reference sequence). CDR3 in DNA: TGTGCCTGGAAACAGGGCGAAGGAAAATCACCCCTCCACTTT. Amino acids: CAWKQGEGKSPLHF.

V gene TRBV19 combines with J gene TRBJ2-7; 8 bases are shared with TRBD1. CDR1 LNHDA and CDR2 SQIVND come from the germline V gene (reference sequence). Losses at the gene ends were 1 base for V and 2 bases for J; bases not matched to a gene: 4. The CDR3 extends over 15 amino acids. The CDR3, as DNA: TGTGCCAGTAGTATAGGACAGGGGATCGCCTACGAGCAGTACTTC. Translated: CASSIGQGIAYEQYF.

V and J are TRBV2 and TRBJ1-2, with a tentative D call TRBD1 (5 bases). With 3 bases removed from V and 8 bases from J, the gap between germline ends came to 13 bases. Germline CDR1 and CDR2: SNHLY and FYNNEI. CDR3 length equals 13 residues. CDR3: CASSEKGLRGYTF. CDR3 coding DNA: TGTGCCAGCAGTGAGAAGGGGCTACGGGGCTACACCTTC.